The 24 T cell receptor beta chains below come from one sample, sequenced in a study of technical replicates of blood from several donors. The assay was immunoSEQ multiplex PCR, and TCRdb's table has in-frame clones only and misses some. The data contain about 83,000 clones, roughly 91% of them singletons. The sample comprised T cells isolated from PBMCs. These receptors all come from a human donor in good health.

The CDR3 DNA is TGTGCCAGCAGCGTAGGGGCAGGGAACTCCTACGAGCAGTACTTC. This codes for CASSVGAGNSYEQYF. V usage is TRBV9 and J usage is TRBJ2-7; a possible D gene is TRBD1 (5 bases). V was cut by 0 bases and J by 0 bases, with 10 bases left in between. CDR1 is SGDLS and CDR2 is YYNGEE in the germline V gene. The CDR3 sequence is 15 residues long.

The rearrangement links TRBV10-3 to TRBJ1-5; D is unresolved. V was clipped by 4 bases and J by 4 bases, with 8 bases between them. The CDR3 is made up of 13 amino acids. Germline loops: CDR1 ENHRY, CDR2 SYGVKD. The DNA of the CDR3 is TGTGCCATCAGTGGGACTAAGAATCAGCCCCAGCATTTT. It is translated as CAISGTKNQPQHF.

The chain recombines TRBV7-6 with TRBJ2-1; 11 nucleotides match TRBD2. From germline, CDR1 is SGHVS and CDR2 FNYEAQ. V was clipped by 5 bases and J by 3 bases; unmatched bases: 3. This CDR3 comprises 15 residues. CDR3 sequence (DNA): TGTGCCAGCAGCCACCTAGCGGGAGGCTACAATGAGCAGTTCTTC. The encoded protein is CASSHLAGGYNEQFF. Based on the CDR3 plus reference TRBV7-6 and TRBJ2-1, the full variable domain is GAGVSQSPRYKVTKRGQDVALRCDPISGHVSLYWYRQALGQGPEFLTYFNYEAQQDKSGLPNDRFSAERPEGSISTLTIQRTEQRDSAMYRCASSHLAGGYNEQFFGPGTRLTVL.

V is TRBV29-1 and J is TRBJ2-7, with 10 positions matching TRBD1. This CDR3 has 12 amino acids. The trim removed 5 bases at V and 5 bases at J, leaving 3 bases unmatched. Per germline, CDR1 SQVTM and CDR2 ANQGSEA. This CDR3 is CSVRQGAHEQYF. The CDR3 DNA sequence: TGCAGCGTTCGACAGGGGGCCCACGAGCAGTACTTC.

This chain joins TRBV9 and TRBJ1-3, with TRBD1 matching over 7 bases. CDR3 length: 14 amino acids. Trimming cost V 0 bases and J 4 bases; bases outside gene matches: 1. Germline values: CDR1 SGDLS, CDR2 YYNGEE. CDR3 region: CASSVGDSGNTIYF. CDR3 nucleotides: TGTGCCAGCAGCGTAGGGGACAGCGGAAACACCATATATTTT.

The gene calls are TRBV28 and TRBJ1-5; the D gene is possibly TRBD1 (6 bases). The CDR3 consists of 15 residues. Germline CDR1 MDHEN, CDR2 SYDVKM. The ends were cut back, 4 bases at V and 2 bases at J, with 12 bases in the middle. CDR3 bases: TGTGCCAGCAGTTCCGGCAGGGGTGGCAATCAGCCCCAGCATTTT. This encodes CASSSGRGGNQPQHF.

This rearrangement joins TRBV5-4 to TRBJ1-2, with 9 bases identical to TRBD1. CDR1 and CDR2 (germline): SGHNT, YYREEE (reference sequence). With V trimmed by 4 bases and J by 7 bases, 11 bases remained unmatched. The CDR3 contains 15 residues. Here the CDR3 DNA reads TGTGCCAGCAGCGCGTGGGGGGACAGGGCGGTTGGCTACACCTTC. This gives the protein CASSAWGDRAVGYTF.

The rearrangement links TRBV7-9 to TRBJ2-2; D unresolved. Germline values: CDR1 SEHNR, CDR2 FQNEAQ (reference sequence). V lost 5 bases to trimming and J lost 1 base, with 5 bases between them. The CDR3 is made up of 13 amino acids. CDR3 region: CASSPRNTGELFF. CDR3 nucleotide sequence: TGTGCCAGCAGCCCCAGGAACACCGGGGAGCTGTTTTTT.

The genes are TRBV5-8 and TRBJ2-7, with 7 bases aligning to TRBD1. The V gene's germline CDR1 is SGHTS and CDR2 YDEGEE. This CDR3 has 14 residues. V gave up 9 bases and J gave up 1 base; unmatched junction bases: 10. CDR3 bases: TGTGCCACCGAGATACAGGGGTTGTCCTACGAGCAGTACTTC. Translating gives CATEIQGLSYEQYF.

This clone was recorded only once. The chain is built from TRBV5-6 and TRBJ1-5; D gene ambiguous. This CDR3 region has 14 residues. Germline lookup yields CDR1 SGHDT and CDR2 YYEEEE. V lost 0 bases, J lost 4 bases, and 8 bases lay in between. In nucleotides, the CDR3 is TGTGCCAGCAGCTTGGGACGACAAAATCAGCCCCAGCATTTT. Protein product: CASSLGRQNQPQHF.

The V and J genes are TRBV7-2 and TRBJ1-2; D is possibly TRBD1 (5 bases). Germline V CDR1 and CDR2: SGHTA, FQGNSA. The V end lost 0 bases, the J end lost 3 bases, and 8 bases lay between the germline ends. This CDR3 has 14 residues. CDR3 loop: CASSLAGVDYGYTF. As DNA, the CDR3 is TGTGCCAGCAGCTTAGCAGGGGTGGACTATGGCTACACCTTC.

The rearrangement links TRBV6-1 to TRBJ2-1; 13 nucleotides line up with TRBD2. Germline V gene lookup returns CDR1 MNHNS and CDR2 SASEGT. The CDR3 totals 15 residues. The J segment lost 7 bases and the V segment lost 7 bases, leaving 7 bases of the junction unmatched. The CDR3 protein is CASTLLAGGLNEQFF. The CDR3 nucleotides read TGTGCCAGCACCCTACTAGCGGGAGGGCTAAATGAGCAGTTCTTC.

The chain combines TRBV30 with TRBJ1-2; D is undetermined. Germline-derived CDR1 and CDR2 are GTSNPN and SVGIG (reference sequence). CDR3 length equals 11 residues. V was shortened by 1 base and J by 4 bases, with 4 bases between the two germline ends. The CDR3 region has the DNA TGTGCCTGGAGTGGCGGCTATGGCTACACCTTC. Translation: CAWSGGYGYTF.

V is TRBV6-5 and J is TRBJ2-7; the D gene is possibly TRBD1 (6 bases). Germline assignment: CDR1 MNHEY and CDR2 SVGAGI. Deletions cut 1 base from V and 4 bases from J, with 14 bases between. CDR3 size: 15 residues. CDR3 amino acids: CASSYLGTHKYEQYF. Written as DNA, the CDR3 is TGTGCCAGCAGTTACTTGGGGACACATAAGTACGAGCAGTACTTC.

J is TRBJ2-7 and V is TRBV5-1, with D possibly matching TRBD2 (5 bases). V was shortened by 4 bases and J by 1 base, with 21 bases between the two germline ends. Germline CDR1 and CDR2: SGHRS and YFSETQ. This CDR3 region has 17 residues. CDR3 loop: CASSASGVASQSYEQYF. Here the CDR3 DNA reads TGCGCCAGCAGCGCGTCCGGAGTAGCGTCCCAGTCCTACGAGCAGTACTTC.

This chain connects TRBV7-9 to TRBJ1-1; no firm D call. The CDR3 runs 14 residues. With 6 bases removed from V and 3 bases from J, the gap between germline ends came to 14 bases. Germline assignment: CDR1 SEHNR and CDR2 FQNEAQ (reference sequence). As DNA, the CDR3 is TGTGCCAGCAGACTTAACGACTGGGACACTGAAGCTTTCTTT. Protein product: CASRLNDWDTEAFF.

The chain is built from TRBV2 and TRBJ1-5; D unclear. Germline loops: CDR1 SNHLY, CDR2 FYNNEI. The length of the CDR3 is 13 residues. V was clipped by 4 bases and J by 4 bases, with 8 bases between them. CDR3 residues: CASSGHLNQPQHF. The DNA of the CDR3 is TGTGCCAGCAGTGGACACCTAAATCAGCCCCAGCATTTT.

This clone was recorded only once. J is TRBJ2-1 and V is TRBV27; 11 bases agree with TRBD2. Germline values: CDR1 MNHEY, CDR2 SMNVEV (reference sequence). The CDR3 sequence is 16 residues long. V trimming: 1 base; J trimming: 9 bases; junction bases outside the gene matches: 8. CDR3 sequence reads: CASSLLVAGGHSEQFF. In nucleotides, the CDR3 is TGTGCCAGCAGTTTATTGGTAGCGGGAGGGCATAGTGAGCAGTTCTTC.

This clone appeared once. The CDR3 nucleotides are TGTGCCAGCAGCCGACTAGTTCATGGAGAGACCCAGTACTTC. The encoded protein is CASSRLVHGETQYF. This sequence joins TRBV28 and TRBJ2-5; tentatively, D is TRBD2 (6 bases). The germline V and J ends were trimmed by 6 bases and 4 bases, with 15 bases remaining between them. The CDR3 runs 14 residues. Germline CDR1 MDHEN, CDR2 SYDVKM.

This sequence joins TRBV7-9 and TRBJ2-7, with 11 bases aligning to TRBD2. Germline values: CDR1 SEHNR, CDR2 FQNEAQ (reference sequence). V was pared by 4 bases and J by 2 bases, with 10 bases of the junction left unmatched. The CDR3 consists of 17 residues. The CDR3 spells CASSSPGLADKAYEQYF. CDR3 DNA: TGTGCCAGCAGCTCCCCGGGACTAGCGGATAAAGCCTACGAGCAGTACTTC. The full variable domain, completed using reference TRBV7-9 and TRBJ2-7, is DTGVSQNPRHKITKRGQNVTFRCDPISEHNRLYWYRQTLGQGPEFLTYFQNEAQLEKSRLLSDRFSAERPKGSFSTLEIQRTEQGDSAMYLCASSSPGLADKAYEQYFGPGTRLTVT.

The rearrangement joins TRBV2 to TRBJ2-7; 7 positions agree with TRBD1. This CDR3 contains 14 residues. Trimming took 2 bases from V and 4 from J; bases not matched to a gene: 5. CDR1 is SNHLY, CDR2 FYNNEI, per germline. CDR3 sequence: CASSETGANYEQYF. CDR3 bases: TGTGCCAGCAGTGAAACAGGGGCAAATTACGAGCAGTACTTC.

The chain combines TRBV2 with TRBJ1-2; D is ambiguous. The V gene's germline CDR1 is SNHLY and CDR2 FYNNEI. V gave up 6 bases and J gave up 5 bases, with 10 bases separating them. CDR3 length: 12 amino acids. CDR3 in amino acids: CASREGFYGYTF. The CDR3 DNA reads TGTGCCAGCAGGGAGGGATTTTATGGCTACACCTTC.

The chain employs TRBV5-6 and TRBJ2-3, with TRBD2 identical over 11 bases. Unmatched junction bases numbered 4, after V lost 4 bases and J lost 0 bases. The CDR3 contains 16 residues. Germline V gene lookup returns CDR1 SGHDT and CDR2 YYEEEE. DNA of the CDR3: TGTGCCAGCAGCCCGGGACTAGCGGATAGCACAGATACGCAGTATTTT. Translating gives CASSPGLADSTDTQYF.

The chain is built from TRBV7-3 and TRBJ2-7, with 10 bases matching TRBD1. The ends lost 3 bases at V and 3 bases at J; junction bases unmatched: 5. The germline CDR1 and CDR2 sequences are SGHTA and FQGTGA. CDR3 length equals 15 residues. The chain's CDR3 is CASSFTGQGSYEQYF. The CDR3 bases are TGTGCCAGCAGCTTCACGGGACAGGGGAGCTACGAGCAGTACTTC.